This TCR beta chain is drawn from a study of T cell responses to AZD1222 COVID-19 vaccine. Study findings and constraints: Researchers took repertoire samples only after the peak T cell response had come. After two AZD1222 doses, spike-specific TCR breadth and depth rose versus day 0. Mostly white British, mostly female donors; authors suggested clonal diversity may be underestimated. Dominant CD4 TCR responses targeted spike regions 160-218 and 743-854.

In this sample, this clone turned up a few times. Its antigen is not known. TCRdb's table, derived via immunoSEQ multiplex PCR, lists solely in-frame clones and lacks some. The profile shows approximately 92,000 clones, roughly 88% of them singletons. The CDR3 extends over 16 amino acids. V gave up 2 bases and J gave up 0 bases, with 10 bases separating them. Germline V gene data show CDR1 as LGHNA and CDR2 as YNFKEQ. The V and J genes are TRBV4-2 and TRBJ2-2; D unclear. This TCR was sampled from an adult in good health. The input for sequencing was peripheral blood, taken on day 0 of AZD1222 vaccination. The CDR3 coding sequence is TGTGCCAGCAGCCAATTGACCCACTCGAACACCGGGGAGCTGTTTTTT. Its translation: CASSQLTHSNTGELFF.